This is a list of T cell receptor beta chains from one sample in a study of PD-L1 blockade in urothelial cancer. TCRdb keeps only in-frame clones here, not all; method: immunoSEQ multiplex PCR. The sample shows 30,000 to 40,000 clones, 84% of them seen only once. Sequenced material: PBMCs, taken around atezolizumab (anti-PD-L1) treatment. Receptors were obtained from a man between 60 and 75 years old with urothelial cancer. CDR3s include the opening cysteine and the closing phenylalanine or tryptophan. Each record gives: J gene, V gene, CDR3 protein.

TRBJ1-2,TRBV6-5,CASSYGRGRITYGYTF
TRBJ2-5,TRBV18,CASSPQWDLGTSGQETQYF
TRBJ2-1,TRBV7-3,CASSGGTSNEQFF
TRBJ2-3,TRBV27,CASSLGARTDTQYF
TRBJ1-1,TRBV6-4,CASSDSNLPESDRVITNTEAFF
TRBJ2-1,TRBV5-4,CASSLARENEQFF
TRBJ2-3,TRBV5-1,CASSLDPTSTDTQYF
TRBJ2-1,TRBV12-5,CASEQGLAGGPNEQFF
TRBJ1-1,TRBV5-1,CASSPLSNTEAFF
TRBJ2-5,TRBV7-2,CASSHQPGEGETQYF
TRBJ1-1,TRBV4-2,CASSRGDSNTEAFF
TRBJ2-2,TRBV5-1,CASSPQGTVGTGELFF
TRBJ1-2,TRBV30,CAWGQYGYTF
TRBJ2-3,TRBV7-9,CASSLGDGTVYHTQYF
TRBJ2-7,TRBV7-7,CASSLGNSPTYEQYF
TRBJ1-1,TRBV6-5,CASSPPGNTEAFF
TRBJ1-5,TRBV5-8,CASSLVQSSNQPQHF
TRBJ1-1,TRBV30,CAWSLFMNTEAFF
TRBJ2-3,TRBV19,CASSIGLAGALGADTQYF
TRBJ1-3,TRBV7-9,CASSPKDRAGNTIYF
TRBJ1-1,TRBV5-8,CASSWSGLGNTEAFF
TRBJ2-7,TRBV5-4,CASSSGVGNSYEQYF
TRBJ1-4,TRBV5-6,CASHEEGRLTTNEKLFF
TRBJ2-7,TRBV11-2,CASRPQGSSYEQYF
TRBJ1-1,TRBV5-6,CASSLVRMRVTEAFF
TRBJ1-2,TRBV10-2,CASRDRGPYGYTF
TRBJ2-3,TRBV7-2,CASNIQGDTQYF
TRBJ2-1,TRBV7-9,CASSLEGAYNEQFF
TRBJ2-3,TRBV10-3,CAIAPSGDLTDTQYF
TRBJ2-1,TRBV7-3,CASSQNRGEQFF
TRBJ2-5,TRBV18,CASSRTQVSQETQYF
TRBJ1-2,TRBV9,CASSVGFVRSAMGYGYTF
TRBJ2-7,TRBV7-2,CASSPRWGRGEQYF
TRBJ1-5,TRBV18,CASSQNKGQPDQPQHF
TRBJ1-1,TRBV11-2,CASSSLQGANTEAFF
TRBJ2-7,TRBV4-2,CASSPSGSSYEQYF
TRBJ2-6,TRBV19,CASSNMGLAGTGANVLTF
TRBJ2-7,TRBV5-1,CASSLGQGGEQYF
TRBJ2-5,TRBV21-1,CASTQSRGTSETQYF
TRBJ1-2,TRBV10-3,CATQTGDQVGNGYTF
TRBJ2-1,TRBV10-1,CASSSGTVYNEQFF
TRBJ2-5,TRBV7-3,CASAGLSKETQYF
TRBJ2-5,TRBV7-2,CASSFGVSETQYF
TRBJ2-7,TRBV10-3,CAVRDRGRRDEQYF
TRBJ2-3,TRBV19,CASSMGQGDTQYF
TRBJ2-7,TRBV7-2,CASSLAGGSYEQYF
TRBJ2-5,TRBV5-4,CASSRPGQEGETQYF
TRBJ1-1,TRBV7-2,CASGYRALEAFF
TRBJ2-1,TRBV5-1,CASSSGTSGIEQFF